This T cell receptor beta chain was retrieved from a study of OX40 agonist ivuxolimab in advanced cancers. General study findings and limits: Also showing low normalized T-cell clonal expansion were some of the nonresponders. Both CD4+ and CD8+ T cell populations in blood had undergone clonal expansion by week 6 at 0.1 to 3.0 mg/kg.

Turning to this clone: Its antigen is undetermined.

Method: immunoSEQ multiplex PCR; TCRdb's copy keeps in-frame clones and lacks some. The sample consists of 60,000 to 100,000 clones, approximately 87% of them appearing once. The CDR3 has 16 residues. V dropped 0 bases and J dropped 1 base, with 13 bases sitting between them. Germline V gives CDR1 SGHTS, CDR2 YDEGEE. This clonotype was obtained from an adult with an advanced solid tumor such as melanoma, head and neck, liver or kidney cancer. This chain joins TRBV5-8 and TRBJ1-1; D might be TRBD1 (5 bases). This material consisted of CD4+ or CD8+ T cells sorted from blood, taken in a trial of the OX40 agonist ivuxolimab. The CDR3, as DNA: TGTGCCAGCAGCTTGGCGGGGGAGGTGCGGAACACTGAAGCTTTCTTT. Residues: CASSLAGEVRNTEAFF.